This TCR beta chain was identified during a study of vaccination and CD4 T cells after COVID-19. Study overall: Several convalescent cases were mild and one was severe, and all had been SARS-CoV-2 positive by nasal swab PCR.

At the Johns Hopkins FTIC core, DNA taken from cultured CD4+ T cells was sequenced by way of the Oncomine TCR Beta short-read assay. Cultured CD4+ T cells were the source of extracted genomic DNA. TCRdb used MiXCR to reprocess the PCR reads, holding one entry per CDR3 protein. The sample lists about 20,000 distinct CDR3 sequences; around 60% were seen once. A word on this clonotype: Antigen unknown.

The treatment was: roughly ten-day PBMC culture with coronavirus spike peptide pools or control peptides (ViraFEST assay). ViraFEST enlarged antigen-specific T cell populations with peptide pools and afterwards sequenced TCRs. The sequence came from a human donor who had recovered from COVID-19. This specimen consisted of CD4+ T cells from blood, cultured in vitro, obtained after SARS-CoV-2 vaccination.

The CDR3 protein is CASRMSGRTYF. Here the CDR3 DNA reads TGTGCCAGTAGAATGAGCGGGAGAACGTATTTT. This chain links TRBV19 with TRBJ2-3; 8 nucleotides align to TRBD2. The germline V gene encodes CDR1 LNHDA and CDR2 SQIVND (reference sequence). The junction had 7 bases not matched to a gene; V was cut back by 6 bases and J by 14 bases. This CDR3 is built from 11 residues.